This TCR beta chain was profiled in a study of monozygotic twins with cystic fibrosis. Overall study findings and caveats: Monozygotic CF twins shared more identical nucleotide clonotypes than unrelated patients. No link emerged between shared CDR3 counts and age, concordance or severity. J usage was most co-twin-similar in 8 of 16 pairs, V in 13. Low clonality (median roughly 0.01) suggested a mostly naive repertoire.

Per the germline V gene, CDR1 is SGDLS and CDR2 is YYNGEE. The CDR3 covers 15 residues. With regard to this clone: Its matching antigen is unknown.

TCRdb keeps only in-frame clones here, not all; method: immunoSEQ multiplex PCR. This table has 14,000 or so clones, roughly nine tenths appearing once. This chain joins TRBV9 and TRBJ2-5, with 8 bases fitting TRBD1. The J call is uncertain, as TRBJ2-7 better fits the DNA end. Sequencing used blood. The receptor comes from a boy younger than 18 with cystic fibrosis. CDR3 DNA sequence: TGTGCCAGCAGCCCTAACGACAGGGGTTACTACGAGCAGTACTTC. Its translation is CASSPNDRGYYEQYF.